In this sample, the clone carrying this T cell receptor (beta chain) turned up a few times. The data belong to a study of blood T cell repertoires in COVID-19. About the study: Acute and convalescent COVID-19 specimens originated in the United States, Italy and Spain. T cells, B-cell-depleted T cells, or PBMCs provided the cDNA or gDNA that served as material.

From germline, CDR1 is MNHEY and CDR2 SMNVEV (reference sequence). The CDR3 is made up of 17 amino acids. V was clipped by 3 bases and J by 4 bases, with 19 bases between them. TCRdb's table, derived via immunoSEQ multiplex PCR, lists solely in-frame clones and lacks some. The sample records 90,000 to 120,000 clones, roughly 82% being singletons. The TCR sequence derives from a man aged 55 to 70 with acute or convalescent COVID-19. The rearrangement links TRBV27 to TRBJ1-5; TRBD1 might be the D (6 bases). The sequenced sample was peripheral blood. CDR3 amino acids: CASSFRLVAGANQPQHF. The CDR3 DNA reads TGTGCCAGCAGTTTCCGGCTGGTGGCGGGGGCTAATCAGCCCCAGCATTTT.